This T cell receptor (beta chain) was identified in a study of blood T cell repertoires in COVID-19. Data came from immunoSEQ multiplex PCR; TCRdb stores just in-frame clones and leaves some out. The data hold about 160,000 clones, with about 92% observed a single time. V was pared by 6 bases and J by 7 bases, with 10 bases of the junction left unmatched. The V gene's germline CDR1 is MNHEY and CDR2 SVGEGT. CDR3 length equals 16 residues. This clone was observed a handful of times. The material sequenced was peripheral blood. The gene calls are TRBV6-2 or TRBV6-3 and TRBJ2-2, with 11 bases fitting TRBD2. This TCR derives from a young man with COVID-19, enrolled during active disease. In DNA form, the CDR3 reads TGTGCCAGCAGGCCTTTAGCGGGAGGGGCGATCGGGGAGCTGTTTTTT. Residues: CASRPLAGGAIGELFF.